The TCR beta chain described here comes from a study of T cells in Graves' hyperthyroidism and ophthalmopathy. The CDR3 contains 15 residues. With 2 bases removed from V and 3 bases from J, the gap between germline ends came to 14 bases. Per germline, CDR1 MNHNS and CDR2 SASEGT. RNA transcripts were the template for amplifying TCR beta CDR3 regions. The TCR CDR3 was amplified in a first-round RT-PCR using the HTBI primer set. TCRdb analysed the multiplex PCR reads with MiXCR anew, one entry per CDR3 protein. The repertoire holds 300,000 to 350,000 distinct CDR3 sequences, with 18% as singletons. This clonotype was found a few times. Exclusion of a patient resulted from uncontrolled infection, other autoimmune disease, pregnancy or lactation.

This clonotype was obtained from a woman between 50 and 59 years old with Graves' hyperthyroidism. The sequencing sample was made of blood. The rearrangement joins TRBV6-1 to TRBJ2-7; D may match TRBD1 or TRBD2 (5 bases each). The CDR3 coding sequence is TGTGCCAGCAGTGAATCTGGGACCTGGATCTACGAGCAGTACGTC. Translating gives CASSESGTWIYEQYV.